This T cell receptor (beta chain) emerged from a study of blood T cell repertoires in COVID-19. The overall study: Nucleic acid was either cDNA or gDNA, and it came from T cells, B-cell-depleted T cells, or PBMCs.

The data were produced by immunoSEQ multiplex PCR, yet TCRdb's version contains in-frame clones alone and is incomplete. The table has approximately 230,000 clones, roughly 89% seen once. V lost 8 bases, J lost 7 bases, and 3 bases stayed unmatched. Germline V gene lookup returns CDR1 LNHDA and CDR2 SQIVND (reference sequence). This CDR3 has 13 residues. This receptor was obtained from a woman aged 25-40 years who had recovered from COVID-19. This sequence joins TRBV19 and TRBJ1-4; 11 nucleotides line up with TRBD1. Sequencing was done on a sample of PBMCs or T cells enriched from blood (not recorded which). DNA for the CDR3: TGTGCCAGTGGTGGGACAGGGGGTGAAAAACTGTTTTTT. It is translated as CASGGTGGEKLFF.